This is a list of T cell receptor beta chains from one sample in a study of read filtering for tumor transcriptome and immune sequencing. TCRdb reprocessed the reads via MiXCR and lists one record per CDR3 protein. The data hold fewer than 100,000 distinct CDR3 sequences, with over 9% observed a single time. Material: a population of CD138-negative cells sorted from bone marrow. The origin of the receptors is a donor aged 40 or older with multiple myeloma. Each CDR3 is given with its conserved first and last residue. Each record gives: J gene, clone size, V gene, D gene, CDR3 DNA, CDR3 protein. A D gene is named only where the DNA matches it firmly. Where a row states a size, it is once, few, many or the class of an expanded clone; other rows omit it.

j_gene: TRBJ2-7
abundance: many
v_gene: TRBV12-3/TRBV12-4
d_gene: TRBD1
CDR3nt: TGTGCCAGCAGTTCCTACGGGACAGGAGGCTACGAGCAGTACTTC
CDR3aa: CASSSYGTGGYEQYF

j_gene: TRBJ2-1
abundance: many
v_gene: TRBV11-2
d_gene: NA
CDR3nt: TGTGCCAGCAGCTTAGCGCGAGACAATGAGCAGTTCTTC
CDR3aa: CASSLARDNEQFF

j_gene: TRBJ1-1
abundance: many
v_gene: TRBV7-9
d_gene: NA
CDR3nt: TGTGCCAGCCTCCCCAGGGCCCTGAACACTGAAGCTTTCTTT
CDR3aa: CASLPRALNTEAFF

j_gene: TRBJ2-7
abundance: NA
v_gene: TRBV29-1
d_gene: NA
CDR3nt: TGCAGCGTCGGACTTTCCTTTTACGAGCAGTACTTC
CDR3aa: CSVGLSFYEQYF

j_gene: TRBJ2-5
abundance: NA
v_gene: TRBV2
d_gene: NA
CDR3nt: TGTGCCAGCAGCCTCAGGGCCTTCGGAGAGACCCAGTACTTC
CDR3aa: CASSLRAFGETQYF

j_gene: TRBJ2-3
abundance: NA
v_gene: TRBV10-1
d_gene: TRBD1
CDR3nt: TGCACCAGCAGTGAGTCGGGGACAGGAGGGTCAGATACGCAGTGTTTT
CDR3aa: CTSSESGTGGSDTQCF

j_gene: TRBJ2-6
abundance: many
v_gene: TRBV11-2
d_gene: NA
CDR3nt: TGTGCCAGCGGCCGGCAGGCTGCCCACTCTGGGGCCAACGTCCTGACTTTC
CDR3aa: CASGRQAAHSGANVLTF

j_gene: TRBJ2-2
abundance: many
v_gene: TRBV5-1
d_gene: NA
CDR3nt: TGCGCCAGCAGCCGGCAGATGGACACCGGGGAGCTGTTTTTT
CDR3aa: CASSRQMDTGELFF

j_gene: TRBJ2-2
abundance: few
v_gene: TRBV6-6
d_gene: NA
CDR3nt: TGTGCCAGCAGCCCGTTGACGGGAGAGTCCGTGTTTTTT
CDR3aa: CASSPLTGESVFF

j_gene: TRBJ2-1
abundance: many
v_gene: TRBV19
d_gene: NA
CDR3nt: TGTGCCAGTAGTATAATCATGAGCTCCTACAATGAGCAGTTCTTC
CDR3aa: CASSIIMSSYNEQFF

j_gene: TRBJ2-5
abundance: NA
v_gene: TRBV7-2
d_gene: NA
CDR3nt: TGTGCCAGCAGCTCCTACCGGGAGACCCAGTACTTC
CDR3aa: CASSSYRETQYF

j_gene: TRBJ2-7
abundance: many
v_gene: TRBV28
d_gene: TRBD1
CDR3nt: TGTGCCAGCAGTTTATGGGGGACAGGCAACTACGAGCAGTACTTC
CDR3aa: CASSLWGTGNYEQYF

j_gene: TRBJ1-4
abundance: many
v_gene: TRBV5-5
d_gene: NA
CDR3nt: TGTGCCAGCAGCTTCCGGGACCGAGCTGAAAAACTGTTTTTT
CDR3aa: CASSFRDRAEKLFF

j_gene: TRBJ2-1
abundance: many
v_gene: TRBV11-2
d_gene: NA
CDR3nt: TGTGCCAGCAGCTTAGATGTTACGGGGGGCGAGCAGTTCTTC
CDR3aa: CASSLDVTGGEQFF

j_gene: TRBJ1-5
abundance: many
v_gene: TRBV27
d_gene: TRBD1
CDR3nt: TGTGCCAGCAGTAGGGGACAGGGGCGTCAGCCCCAGCATTTT
CDR3aa: CASSRGQGRQPQHF

j_gene: TRBJ2-7
abundance: many
v_gene: TRBV4-1
d_gene: NA
CDR3nt: TGCGCCAGCAGCCAAGAAAGTATCAGGTCCTACGAGCAGTACTTC
CDR3aa: CASSQESIRSYEQYF

j_gene: TRBJ2-1
abundance: many
v_gene: TRBV7-7
d_gene: NA
CDR3nt: TGTGCTAGCAGCTCCGGAGATAGACTCGGCAATGAGCAGTTCTTC
CDR3aa: CASSSGDRLGNEQFF

j_gene: TRBJ1-1
abundance: few
v_gene: TRBV2
d_gene: TRBD1
CDR3nt: TGTGCCAGCAAGGGGACAGGGGGCGTTTTTGAAGCTTTCTTT
CDR3aa: CASKGTGGVFEAFF

j_gene: TRBJ2-5
abundance: many
v_gene: TRBV4-1
d_gene: TRBD1
CDR3nt: TGCGCCAGCAGCCATCAGACAGGGAACCAAGAGACCCAGTACTTC
CDR3aa: CASSHQTGNQETQYF

j_gene: TRBJ1-1
abundance: NA
v_gene: TRBV24-1
d_gene: TRBD1
CDR3nt: TGTGCCACCAGTGGTACAGGGGTGAACACTGAAGCTTTCTTT
CDR3aa: CATSGTGVNTEAFF